This TCR beta chain was captured by sequencing in a study of blood T cell repertoires in COVID-19. Study in general: Samples came from the United States, Italy and Spain, spanning acute and convalescent COVID-19. T cells, B-cell-depleted T cells, or PBMCs supplied cDNA or gDNA.

TCRdb's copy holds only in-frame clones and misses some; the assay was immunoSEQ multiplex PCR. The sample carries thousands of clones, roughly 83% recorded once. With 0 bases clipped from V and 5 bases from J, the junction kept 8 bases outside the gene matches. Germline V CDR1 and CDR2: SGHVS, FNYEAQ. The length of the CDR3 is 18 residues. The clonotype was recovered from a human donor with active COVID-19. The donor label of this sample is uncertain. The sample taken for sequencing was peripheral blood. V is TRBV7-6 and J is TRBJ2-1; 12 nucleotides match TRBD2. The CDR3 protein is CASSLALLGLAGHNEQFF. Here the CDR3 DNA reads TGTGCCAGCAGCTTAGCGCTTCTAGGACTAGCGGGACACAATGAGCAGTTCTTC.